The clone carrying this T cell receptor beta chain was seen repeatedly, ten times or more. Its antigen is still unknown. These data are taken from a study of T cells in Graves' hyperthyroidism and ophthalmopathy. Hyperthyroidism of Graves' type that showed no ophthalmopathy progression within 18 months was stable. Amplification yielded TCR beta CDR3 regions, with RNA transcripts as the source. First-round RT-PCR with HTBI primers amplified the TCR CDR3 region. From the multiplex PCR reads, TCRdb called clonotypes with MiXCR, one entry per CDR3 protein. The data hold 200,000 or so distinct CDR3 sequences, with 17% observed a single time. CDR3 length equals 15 residues. The germline gives CDR1 MNHEY, CDR2 SMNVEV (reference sequence). Trimming removed 5 bases from V and 5 bases from J, with 13 bases in between. Overall study findings and caveats: Ophthalmopathy cases were set apart from stable hyperthyroidism by a 13 V-J model. Clonotypes that were expanded in thyroid above 0.001 mostly appeared in blood too.

The chain employs TRBV27 and TRBJ1-6; D is unclear. Sequencing was carried out using blood. This sequence was found in a woman between 45 and 60 years old with Graves' hyperthyroidism. DNA of the CDR3: TGTGCCAGCAGTGATGCAGTCGGGGATAATTCACCCCTCCACTTT. Translated: CASSDAVGDNSPLHF.